This T cell receptor beta chain comes out of a study of blood T cell repertoires in COVID-19. V dropped 3 bases and J dropped 2; count of bases not matched to a gene: 11. The CDR3 loop spans 18 amino acids. The germline gives CDR1 KGHSH, CDR2 LQKENI. Sequencing used immunoSEQ multiplex PCR; TCRdb keeps in-frame clones, though not all of them. This table holds fewer than 350,000 clones, just over 90% found once. The origin of this receptor is a woman aged 40 to 50 with acute COVID-19. The gene calls are TRBV18 and TRBJ2-3; 10 bases line up with TRBD2. Sequenced material: PBMCs or T cells enriched from blood (not recorded which). This CDR3 reads CASSPTTRTSGFTDTQYF. For the CDR3, the DNA is TGTGCCAGCTCACCGACTACCAGGACTAGCGGATTCACAGATACGCAGTATTTT.